This TCR beta chain was identified during a study of shared clonotypes between healthy human individuals. Researchers reported that CD8 memory united CD45RO+ cells with CCR7-negative CD45RA+ TemRA cells. CDR3 length equals 17 residues. With 0 bases clipped from V and 7 bases from J, the junction kept 12 bases outside the gene matches. Germline-derived CDR1 and CDR2 are LGHNA and YSLEER. In the case of this clone: What it binds is not known.

Findings and limits, study-wide: Generation probability values for non-shared clonotypes were lower than those for clonotypes shared by all four donors.

Assay execution took place at the deep level. The authors split each subset's genomic DNA evenly across several immunoSEQ plates. Data came from immunoSEQ multiplex PCR; TCRdb stores just in-frame clones and leaves some out. The data show 300,000 to 400,000 clones, with around 86% seen just once and 15% to 20% held by the top ten. V is TRBV4-3 and J is TRBJ2-3; 8 positions match TRBD2. This TCR was sampled from a man between 18 and 29 years old in good health. Material for sequencing was memory CD8+ T cells sorted from blood. The sample's subset: CD45RO+ cells pooled with CCR7-negative TemRA cells. CDR3 coding DNA: TGCGCCAGCAGCCAAGATCGGACTAGCTGGGGGACTAATACGCAGTATTTT. This translates into CASSQDRTSWGTNTQYF.